These 12 T cell receptor beta chains were sequenced from one sample in a study of OX40 agonist ivuxolimab in advanced cancers. The method was immunoSEQ multiplex PCR; TCRdb's version includes in-frame clones alone and lacks a portion of them. The repertoire consists of around 64,000 clones, with 75% to 90% occurring once and the leading ten covering approximately 0.41%. The source material was CD4+ or CD8+ T cells sorted from blood, sampled in a trial of the OX40 agonist ivuxolimab. The receptors here all came from an adult with an advanced solid tumor such as melanoma, head and neck, liver or kidney cancer.

The gene calls are TRBV2 and TRBJ2-2, with TRBD2 identical over 10 bases. Trimming at V came to 5 bases and at J to 4 bases, leaving 4 bases not matched to a gene. This CDR3 spans 15 amino acids. CDR1 and CDR2 from the germline V gene are SNHLY and FYNNEI. The CDR3 DNA follows: TGTGCCAGCAGTCGTAGCGGGAGGTCCACCGGGGAGCTGTTTTTT. This sequence encodes CASSRSGRSTGELFF.

The chain couples TRBV5-1 to TRBJ1-1; TRBD1 matches at 7 bases. The junction had 8 bases not matched to a gene; V was cut back by 4 bases and J by 8 bases. Germline CDR1 reads SGHRS; CDR2 reads YFSETQ. This CDR3 contains 13 residues. The CDR3 loop is CASSPQTGREAFF. The CDR3 region has the DNA TGCGCCAGCAGCCCGCAGACAGGGAGGGAAGCTTTCTTT.

In its sample, this clone was seen once. The chain employs TRBV30 and TRBJ2-7, with 9 bases matching TRBD2. The CDR3 totals 16 residues. Per germline, CDR1 GTSNPN and CDR2 SVGIG (reference sequence). V dropped 4 bases and J dropped 4; count of bases not matched to a gene: 14. CDR3 protein: CAWTPGTSSLGYEQYF. The CDR3 DNA reads TGTGCCTGGACCCCCGGGACTAGCTCATTAGGGTACGAGCAGTACTTC.

The rearrangement links TRBV7-9 to TRBJ2-1; D is unresolved. The germline V and J ends were trimmed by 8 bases and 6 bases, with 20 bases remaining between them. This CDR3 region has 15 residues. Germline V CDR1 and CDR2: SEHNR, FQNEAQ (reference sequence). The CDR3 reads CASENLYRGSNEQFF. The CDR3 bases are TGTGCCAGCGAGAATCTGTACCGAGGTAGCAATGAGCAGTTCTTC. Full variable domain (missing parts from reference TRBV7-9 and TRBJ2-1): DTGVSQNPRHKITKRGQNVTFRCDPISEHNRLYWYRQTLGQGPEFLTYFQNEAQLEKSRLLSDRFSAERPKGSFSTLEIQRTEQGDSAMYLCASENLYRGSNEQFFGPGTRLTVL.

J is TRBJ2-7 and V is TRBV19; 9 bases are a match to TRBD1. After removal of 6 bases from V and 3 bases from J, the junction contained 15 bases not matched to a gene. Germline V gene data show CDR1 as LNHDA and CDR2 as SQIVND (reference sequence). The CDR3 runs 17 residues. Written as DNA, the CDR3 is TGTGCCAGTAGGAGGACAGGGGTCGGGTCGGATGGCTACGAGCAGTACTTC. It is translated as CASRRTGVGSDGYEQYF.

The J gene is TRBJ1-5, the V gene TRBV18; no firm D call. The germline gives CDR1 KGHSH, CDR2 LQKENI. The CDR3 is 13 residues long. Trimming took off 11 bases at V and 4 bases at J, with 15 bases between the two ends. The CDR3 spells CASSQDGNQPQHF. The CDR3 nucleotides read TGTGCCTCCTCTCAGGACGGGAATCAGCCCCAGCATTTT. Based on the CDR3 plus reference TRBV18 and TRBJ1-5, the full variable domain is NAGVMQNPRHLVRRRGQEARLRCSPMKGHSHVYWYRQLPEEGLKFMVYLQKENIIDESGMPKERFSAEFPKEGPSILRIQQVVRGDSAAYFCASSQDGNQPQHFGDGTRLSIL.

V and J are TRBV11-3 and TRBJ2-3; D is uncertain. V was cut by 2 bases and J by 2 bases, with 11 bases left in between. Germline-derived CDR1 and CDR2 are SGHNT and YENEEA. CDR3 length equals 15 residues. The CDR3 loop is CASSLSPRTTDTQYF. The CDR3 DNA sequence: TGTGCCAGCAGCTTAAGTCCCAGAACCACAGATACGCAGTATTTT.

The J gene is TRBJ1-2, the V gene TRBV6-5; 8 bases are shared with TRBD1. Germline CDR1 reads MNHEY; CDR2 reads SVGAGI. With 2 bases clipped from V and 2 bases from J, the junction kept 1 base outside the gene matches. The CDR3 has 14 amino acids. In DNA, the CDR3 is TGTGCCAGCAGTTACCGACAGGGGAACTATGGCTACACCTTC. This translates into CASSYRQGNYGYTF.

This chain links TRBV7-2 with TRBJ2-3; D gene unclear. The CDR3 extends over 14 amino acids. Trimming pared 5 bases from V and 4 bases from J, leaving 13 bases between. Germline V CDR1 and CDR2: SGHTA, FQGNSA. The CDR3 here is CASSHQDRADTQYF. The CDR3 DNA follows: TGTGCCAGCAGCCATCAGGACCGGGCAGATACGCAGTATTTT.

The chain carries TRBV12-2 and TRBJ2-3; the D call in the table, TRBD1, was not verified against the DNA. TRBV12-2 is assigned pseudogene status. The CDR3 has 22 amino acids. The CDR3 coding sequence is TGTGCAAGTCGCTTAGGGGCGGGACAGGGAAGTTCGGAGGGCCGTTGCGCGGATACGCAGTATTTT. This sequence encodes CASRLGAGQGSSEGRCADTQYF.

The chain carries TRBV20-1 and TRBJ1-2; weak D call: TRBD1 (6 bases). Germline V gene data show CDR1 as DFQATT and CDR2 as SNEGSKA (reference sequence). This CDR3 spans 10 amino acids. Trimming pared 7 bases from V and 9 bases from J, leaving 12 bases between. The CDR3 here is CSGGRGSYTF. The CDR3 coding sequence is TGCAGTGGAGGCAGGGGAAGCTACACCTTC.

The chain carries TRBV4-3 and TRBJ1-2, with 10 bases identical to TRBD1. CDR1 is LGHNA, CDR2 YSLEER, per germline. The CDR3 is 13 residues long. After removal of 4 bases from V and 5 bases from J, the junction contained 1 base not matched to a gene. The CDR3 here is CASSRTGGYGYTF. The DNA for the CDR3 is TGCGCCAGCAGCCGGACAGGGGGTTATGGCTACACCTTC.